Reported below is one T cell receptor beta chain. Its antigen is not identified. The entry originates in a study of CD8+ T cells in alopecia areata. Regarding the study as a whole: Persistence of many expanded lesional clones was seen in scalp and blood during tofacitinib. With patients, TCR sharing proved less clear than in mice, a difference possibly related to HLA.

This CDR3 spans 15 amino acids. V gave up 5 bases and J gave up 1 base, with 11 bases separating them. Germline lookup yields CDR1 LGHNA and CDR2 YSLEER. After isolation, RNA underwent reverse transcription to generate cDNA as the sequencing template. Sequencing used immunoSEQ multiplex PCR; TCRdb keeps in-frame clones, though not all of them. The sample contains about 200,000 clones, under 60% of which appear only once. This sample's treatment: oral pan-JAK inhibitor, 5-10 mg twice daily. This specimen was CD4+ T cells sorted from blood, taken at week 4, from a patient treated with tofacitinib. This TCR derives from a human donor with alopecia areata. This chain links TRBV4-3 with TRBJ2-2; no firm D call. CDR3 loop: CASSREPKNTGELFF. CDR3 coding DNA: TGCGCCAGCAGCAGAGAGCCTAAGAACACCGGGGAGCTGTTTTTT.